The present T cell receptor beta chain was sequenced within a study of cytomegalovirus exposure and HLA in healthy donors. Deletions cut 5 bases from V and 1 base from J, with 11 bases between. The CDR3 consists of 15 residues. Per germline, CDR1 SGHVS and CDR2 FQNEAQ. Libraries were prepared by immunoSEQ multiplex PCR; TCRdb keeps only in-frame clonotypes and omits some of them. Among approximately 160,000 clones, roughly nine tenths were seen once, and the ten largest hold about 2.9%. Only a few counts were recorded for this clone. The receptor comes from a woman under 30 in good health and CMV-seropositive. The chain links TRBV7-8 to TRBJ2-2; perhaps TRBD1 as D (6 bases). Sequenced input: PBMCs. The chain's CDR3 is CASSPGQMNTGELFF. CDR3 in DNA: TGTGCCAGCAGCCCTGGACAGATGAACACCGGGGAGCTGTTTTTT.